This is a list of T cell receptor beta chains from one sample in a study of tumor-infiltrating lymphocytes in primary liver carcinoma. TCRdb re-analysed the multiplex PCR reads in MiXCR, keeping a single row per CDR3 protein. The sample has under 85,000 distinct CDR3 sequences, 72% seen once. Sequencing used liver tumor tissue from sampling region 1. The receptors originated from a man aged 40-49 years with primary liver carcinoma and hepatitis B virus infection. Each CDR3 is given with its conserved first and last residue. The D gene is left open where the match is weak. Size is omitted from some rows. Given values are once, few, many or a class for expanded clones.

j_gene: TRBJ2-7
abundance: NA
d_gene: TRBD1
v_gene: TRBV11-2
CDR3aa: CASSLGRGLTYERYF
CDR3nt: TGTGCCAGCAGCTTAGGCAGGGGGCTTACATACGAGCGGTACTTT

j_gene: TRBJ2-1
abundance: NA
d_gene: NA
v_gene: TRBV29-1
CDR3aa: CNVDAQRSNERFF
CDR3nt: TGCAACGTTGATGCTCAGAGGAGCAATGAGCGGTTCTTC

j_gene: TRBJ1-2
abundance: NA
d_gene: TRBD1
v_gene: TRBV6-5
CDR3aa: CGSRSTSTGVYGHTF
CDR3nt: TGTGGCAGCAGATCTACATCGACAGGGGTGTATGGCCACACCTTC

j_gene: TRBJ1-5
abundance: NA
d_gene: NA
v_gene: TRBV18
CDR3aa: CASSPQDGAGQPQHF
CDR3nt: TGTGCCAGCTCACCACAAGACGGGGCTGGCCAGCCCCAGCATTTT

j_gene: TRBJ2-7
abundance: NA
d_gene: TRBD1
v_gene: TRBV5-5
CDR3aa: CATSLAARTGGICEQYF
CDR3nt: TGTGCCACCAGCTTGGCGGCGAGGACAGGGGGAATCTGCGAGCAGTACTTC

j_gene: TRBJ1-1
abundance: many
d_gene: NA
v_gene: TRBV20-1
CDR3aa: CSAGQNTEAFF
CDR3nt: TGCAGTGCTGGACAGAACACTGAAGCTTTCTTT

j_gene: TRBJ2-5
abundance: NA
d_gene: NA
v_gene: TRBV6-1
CDR3aa: CAGSVPRKLQETQYF
CDR3nt: TGTGCCGGCAGTGTCCCCAGGAAGCTCCAAGAGACCCAGTACTTC

j_gene: TRBJ1-1
abundance: few
d_gene: NA
v_gene: TRBV11-2
CDR3aa: CASSLTPGYTEALF
CDR3nt: TGTGCCAGCAGCCTAACCCCAGGGTACACTGAAGCTTTGTTT

j_gene: TRBJ2-7
abundance: NA
d_gene: NA
v_gene: TRBV6-5
CDR3aa: CASIYDRGPYERYF
CDR3nt: TGTGCCAGCATTTACGATCGGGGACCCTACGAGCGGTACTTC

j_gene: TRBJ2-7
abundance: NA
d_gene: TRBD2
v_gene: TRBV11-2
CDR3aa: CASGLSVGLAGGVYERYF
CDR3nt: TGTGCCAGCGGCTTATCCGTTGGACTAGCGGGAGGGGTGTACGAGCGGTACTTC

j_gene: TRBJ2-7
abundance: NA
d_gene: NA
v_gene: TRBV12-3/TRBV12-4
CDR3aa: CASSPHYEYYF
CDR3nt: TGTGCCAGTAGTCCTCACTACGAGTACTACTTC

j_gene: TRBJ2-1
abundance: NA
d_gene: TRBD2
v_gene: TRBV20-1
CDR3aa: CSAPGLAGGWNEQFF
CDR3nt: TGCAGTGCCCCCGGACTAGCGGGGGGTTGGAATGAGCAGTTCTTC

j_gene: TRBJ1-4
abundance: NA
d_gene: NA
v_gene: TRBV2
CDR3aa: CASSDSAPMGEKLFF
CDR3nt: TGTGCCAGCAGTGACAGTGCCCCGATGGGGGAAAAACTGTTTTTT

j_gene: TRBJ1-1
abundance: NA
d_gene: NA
v_gene: TRBV6-1
CDR3aa: CASSESWTRGRAFF
CDR3nt: TGTGCCAGCAGCGAATCATGGACGCGAGGTCGGGCCTTCTTT

j_gene: TRBJ2-7
abundance: many
d_gene: NA
v_gene: TRBV28
CDR3aa: CASSLIQADEQYF
CDR3nt: TGTGCCAGCAGTTTAATACAGGCTGACGAGCAGTACTTC

j_gene: TRBJ2-3
abundance: NA
d_gene: TRBD2
v_gene: TRBV10-2
CDR3aa: CASGRGTDTQYF
CDR3nt: TGCGCCAGCGGGAGGGGTACAGATACGCAGTATTTT

j_gene: TRBJ2-2
abundance: many
d_gene: TRBD2
v_gene: TRBV12-3/TRBV12-4
CDR3aa: CASRLAGDTGELFF
CDR3nt: TGTGCCAGCAGACTAGCGGGAGACACCGGGGAGCTGTTTTTT

j_gene: TRBJ2-1
abundance: once
d_gene: NA
v_gene: TRBV6-5
CDR3aa: CASKLRSYNGQFF
CDR3nt: TGTGCCAGCAAGTTGCGCTCCTACAATGGGCAGTTCTTC

j_gene: TRBJ2-1
abundance: NA
d_gene: NA
v_gene: TRBV20-1
CDR3aa: CSAPYPGGNEQFF
CDR3nt: TGCAGTGCTCCTTACCCCGGGGGCAATGAGCAGTTCTTC

j_gene: TRBJ2-5
abundance: once
d_gene: NA
v_gene: TRBV5-1
CDR3aa: CASSFGDAQGTQYF
CDR3nt: TGCGCCAGCAGCTTCGGGGACGCACAAGGGACCCAGTACTTC

j_gene: TRBJ2-7
abundance: NA
d_gene: NA
v_gene: TRBV6-5
CDR3aa: CATGTRVYKQYF
CDR3nt: TGTGCCACTGGGACAAGAGTTTACAAGCAGTACTTT

j_gene: TRBJ2-3
abundance: NA
d_gene: NA
v_gene: TRBV28
CDR3aa: CASSIGYTQYF
CDR3nt: TGTGCCAGCAGTATAGGATATACGCAGTATTTC

j_gene: TRBJ2-3
abundance: NA
d_gene: NA
v_gene: TRBV7-9
CDR3aa: CASSISREEGTQYF
CDR3nt: TGTGCCAGCAGCATTAGCAGGGAGGAGGGTACACAATATTTT

j_gene: TRBJ2-7
abundance: many
d_gene: NA
v_gene: TRBV28
CDR3aa: CASTTGGSYEQYF
CDR3nt: TGTGCCAGCACGACAGGAGGCTCCTACGAGCAGTACTTC

j_gene: TRBJ2-5
abundance: NA
d_gene: NA
v_gene: TRBV7-8
CDR3aa: CASSLLFGETKYF
CDR3nt: TGTGCAAGCAGCTTATTGTTTGGGGAGACCAAGTACTTC

j_gene: TRBJ1-6
abundance: NA
d_gene: NA
v_gene: TRBV7-3
CDR3aa: CANSQGGLGSPLHF
CDR3nt: TGTGCCAACAGCCAGGGTGGCCTAGGGTCACCCCTCCACTTT

j_gene: TRBJ1-6
abundance: many
d_gene: NA
v_gene: TRBV25-1
CDR3aa: CASSEHGGSPLHF
CDR3nt: TGTGCCAGCAGTGAACACGGGGGTTCACCCCTCCACTTT

j_gene: TRBJ2-7
abundance: large
d_gene: TRBD2
v_gene: TRBV11-2
CDR3aa: CASSREGLYEQYF
CDR3nt: TGTGCCAGCAGTAGGGAGGGCCTTTACGAGCAGTACTTC

j_gene: TRBJ1-5
abundance: NA
d_gene: NA
v_gene: TRBV6-1
CDR3aa: CATLPQGGSNQAQHF
CDR3nt: TGTGCCACCCTCCCTCAGGGAGGCAGCAATCAGGCCCAGCATTTT

j_gene: TRBJ2-2
abundance: few
d_gene: NA
v_gene: TRBV28
CDR3aa: CASNLNFPGELFF
CDR3nt: TGTGCCAGCAATTTAAATTTCCCCGGGGAGCTGTTTTTT

j_gene: TRBJ2-1
abundance: medium-sized
d_gene: NA
v_gene: TRBV11-2
CDR3aa: CASSLERGYNEQFF
CDR3nt: TGTGCCAGCAGCTTAGAGCGAGGCTACAATGAGCAGTTCTTC

j_gene: TRBJ1-2
abundance: NA
d_gene: NA
v_gene: TRBV11-2
CDR3aa: CANSLEGNYGHTF
CDR3nt: TGTGCCAACAGCTTAGAGGGGAATTATGGCCACACCTTC

j_gene: TRBJ2-7
abundance: many
d_gene: TRBD1
v_gene: TRBV5-1
CDR3aa: CASRWGQGAYEQYF
CDR3nt: TGCGCCAGCAGGTGGGGACAGGGTGCCTACGAGCAGTACTTC

j_gene: TRBJ2-3
abundance: once
d_gene: TRBD2
v_gene: TRBV9
CDR3aa: CASSVQAGRGDTQYF
CDR3nt: TGTGCCAGCAGCGTACAAGCGGGAAGAGGAGATACGCAGTATTTT

j_gene: TRBJ2-1
abundance: NA
d_gene: TRBD2
v_gene: TRBV29-1
CDR3aa: CSVLAGGPNEQFF
CDR3nt: TGCAGCGTTCTAGCGGGAGGGCCAAATGAGCAGTTCTTC

j_gene: TRBJ2-4
abundance: once
d_gene: NA
v_gene: TRBV18
CDR3aa: CASSPIRSVNIQYF
CDR3nt: TGTGCCAGCTCACCAATTAGGTCCGTGAACATTCAGTACTTC

j_gene: TRBJ1-5
abundance: NA
d_gene: NA
v_gene: TRBV12-3/TRBV12-4
CDR3aa: CASNLRYSNQSQHF
CDR3nt: TGTGCCAGCAATCTCAGATATAGCAATCAGTCCCAGCATTTT

j_gene: TRBJ2-1
abundance: many
d_gene: TRBD2
v_gene: TRBV7-9
CDR3aa: CASSLAGGAGAF
CDR3nt: TGTGCCAGCAGCTTAGCGGGAGGAGCGGGAGCCTTC